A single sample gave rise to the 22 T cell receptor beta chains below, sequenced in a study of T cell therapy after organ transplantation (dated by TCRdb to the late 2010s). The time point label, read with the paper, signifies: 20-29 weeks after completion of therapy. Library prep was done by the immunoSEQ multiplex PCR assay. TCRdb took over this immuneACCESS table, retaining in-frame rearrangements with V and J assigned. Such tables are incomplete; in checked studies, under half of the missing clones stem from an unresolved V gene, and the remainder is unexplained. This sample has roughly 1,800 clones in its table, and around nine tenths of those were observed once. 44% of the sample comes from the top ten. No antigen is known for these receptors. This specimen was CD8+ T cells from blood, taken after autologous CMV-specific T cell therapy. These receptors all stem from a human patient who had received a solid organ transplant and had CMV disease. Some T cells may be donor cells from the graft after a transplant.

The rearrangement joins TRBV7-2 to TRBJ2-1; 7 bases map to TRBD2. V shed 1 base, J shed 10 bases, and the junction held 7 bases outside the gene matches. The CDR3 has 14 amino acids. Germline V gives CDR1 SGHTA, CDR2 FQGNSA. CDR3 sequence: CASSLDGLGPEQFF. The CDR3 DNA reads TGTGCCAGCAGCTTAGATGGACTAGGCCCAGAGCAGTTCTTC.

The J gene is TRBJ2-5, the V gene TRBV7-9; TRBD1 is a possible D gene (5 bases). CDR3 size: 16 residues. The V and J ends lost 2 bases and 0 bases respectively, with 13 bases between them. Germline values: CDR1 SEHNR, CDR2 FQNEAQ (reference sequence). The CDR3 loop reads CASSLHPSGYQETQYF. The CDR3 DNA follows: TGTGCCAGCAGCTTACACCCTTCAGGGTACCAAGAGACCCAGTACTTC.

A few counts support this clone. DNA for the CDR3: TGTGCCAGCAGCCCCAGGTATCAGCCCCAGCATTTT. This codes for CASSPRYQPQHF. The chain uses TRBV6-5 and TRBJ1-5, with no clear D. The CDR3 loop spans 12 amino acids. In germline, CDR1 is MNHEY, CDR2 SVGAGI. Trimming shortened V by 6 bases and J by 5 bases, and 8 bases separated the two germline ends.

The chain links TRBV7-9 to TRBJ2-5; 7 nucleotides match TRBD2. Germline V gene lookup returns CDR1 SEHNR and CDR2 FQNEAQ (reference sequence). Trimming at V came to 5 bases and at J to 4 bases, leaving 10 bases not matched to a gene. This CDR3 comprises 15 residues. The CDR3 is CASSTHSGMAETQYF. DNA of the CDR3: TGTGCCAGCAGCACCCACAGCGGGATGGCAGAGACCCAGTACTTC.

CDR3 nucleotide sequence: TGCGCCAGCAGTGAGGACCGCACCTCCAATGAGCAGTTCTTC. The encoded protein is CASSEDRTSNEQFF. The chain joins TRBV10-2 to TRBJ2-1; unclear D gene. This CDR3 is 14 amino acids long. Between the trimmed V and J ends, which lost 2 bases and 6 bases, there was a span of 11 bases. Germline V gene sequence: CDR1 WSHSY, CDR2 SAAADI.

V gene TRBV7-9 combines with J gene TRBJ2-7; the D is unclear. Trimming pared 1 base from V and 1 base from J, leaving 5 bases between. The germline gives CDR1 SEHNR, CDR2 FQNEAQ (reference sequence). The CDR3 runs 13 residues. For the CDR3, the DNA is TGTGCCAGCAGCTTAGTGGCATCCTACGAGCAGTACTTC. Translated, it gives CASSLVASYEQYF.

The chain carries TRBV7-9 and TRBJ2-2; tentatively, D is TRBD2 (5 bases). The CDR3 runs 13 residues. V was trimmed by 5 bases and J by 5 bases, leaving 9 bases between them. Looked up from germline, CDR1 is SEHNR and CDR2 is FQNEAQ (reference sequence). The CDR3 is CASSEEVTGELFF. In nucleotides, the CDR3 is TGTGCCAGCAGCGAGGAGGTGACCGGGGAGCTGTTTTTT.

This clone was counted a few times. The CDR3 is CASSYGTGVNQPQHF. The CDR3 bases are TGTGCCAGCAGTTACGGGACAGGGGTCAATCAGCCCCAGCATTTT. This rearrangement joins TRBV6-5 to TRBJ1-5; 10 positions agree with TRBD1. The CDR3 sequence is 15 residues long. From germline, CDR1 is MNHEY and CDR2 SVGAGI. V lost 2 bases to trimming and J lost 3 bases; unmatched junction nucleotides: 1.

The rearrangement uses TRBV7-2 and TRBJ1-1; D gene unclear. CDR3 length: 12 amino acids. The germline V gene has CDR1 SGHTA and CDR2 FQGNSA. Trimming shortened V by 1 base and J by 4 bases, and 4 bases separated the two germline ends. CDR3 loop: CASSLGLTEAFF. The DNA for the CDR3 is TGTGCCAGCAGCTTAGGCCTCACTGAAGCTTTCTTT.

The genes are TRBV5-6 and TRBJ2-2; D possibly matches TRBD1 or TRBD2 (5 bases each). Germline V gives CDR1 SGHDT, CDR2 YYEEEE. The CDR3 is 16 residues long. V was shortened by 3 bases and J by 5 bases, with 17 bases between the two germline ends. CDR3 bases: TGTGCCAGCAGCTCTCCGGGACGGATAGGGACCGGGGAGCTGTTTTTT. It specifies CASSSPGRIGTGELFF.

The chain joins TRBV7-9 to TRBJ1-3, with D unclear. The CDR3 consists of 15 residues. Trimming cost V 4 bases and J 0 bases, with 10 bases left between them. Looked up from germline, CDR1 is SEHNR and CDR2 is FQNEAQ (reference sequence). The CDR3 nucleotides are TGTGCCAGCAGCTCGAGCCAATCCTCTGGAAACACCATATATTTT. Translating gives CASSSSQSSGNTIYF. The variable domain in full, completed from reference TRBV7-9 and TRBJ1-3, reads DTGVSQNPRHKITKRGQNVTFRCDPISEHNRLYWYRQTLGQGPEFLTYFQNEAQLEKSRLLSDRFSAERPKGSFSTLEIQRTEQGDSAMYLCASSSSQSSGNTIYFGEGSWLTVV.

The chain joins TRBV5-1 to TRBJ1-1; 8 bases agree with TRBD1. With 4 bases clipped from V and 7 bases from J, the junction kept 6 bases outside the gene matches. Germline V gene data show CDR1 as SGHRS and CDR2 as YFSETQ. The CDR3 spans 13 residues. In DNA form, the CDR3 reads TGCGCCAGCAGCCCTGGGACAGGCTATGAAGCTTTCTTT. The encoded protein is CASSPGTGYEAFF.

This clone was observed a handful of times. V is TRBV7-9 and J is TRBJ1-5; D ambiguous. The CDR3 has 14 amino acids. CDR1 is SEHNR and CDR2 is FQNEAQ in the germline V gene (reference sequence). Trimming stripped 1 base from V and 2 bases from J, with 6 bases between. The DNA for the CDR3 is TGTGCCAGCAGCTTAGAAGGAGGCAATCAGCCCCAGCATTTT. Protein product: CASSLEGGNQPQHF.

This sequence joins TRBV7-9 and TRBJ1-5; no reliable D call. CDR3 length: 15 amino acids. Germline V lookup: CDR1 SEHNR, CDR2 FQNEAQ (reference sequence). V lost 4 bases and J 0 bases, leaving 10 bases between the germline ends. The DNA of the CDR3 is TGTGCCAGCAGCTCTACGGAATATAGCAATCAGCCCCAGCATTTT. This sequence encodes CASSSTEYSNQPQHF. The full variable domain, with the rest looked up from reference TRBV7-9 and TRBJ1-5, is DTGVSQNPRHKITKRGQNVTFRCDPISEHNRLYWYRQTLGQGPEFLTYFQNEAQLEKSRLLSDRFSAERPKGSFSTLEIQRTEQGDSAMYLCASSSTEYSNQPQHFGDGTRLSIL.

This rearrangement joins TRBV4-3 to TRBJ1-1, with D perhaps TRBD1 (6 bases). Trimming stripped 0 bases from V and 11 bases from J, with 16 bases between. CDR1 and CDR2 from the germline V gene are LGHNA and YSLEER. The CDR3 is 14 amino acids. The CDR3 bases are TGCGCCAGCAGCCAAGATCGCAGGGGAAAGGTGGCTTTCTTT. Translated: CASSQDRRGKVAFF.

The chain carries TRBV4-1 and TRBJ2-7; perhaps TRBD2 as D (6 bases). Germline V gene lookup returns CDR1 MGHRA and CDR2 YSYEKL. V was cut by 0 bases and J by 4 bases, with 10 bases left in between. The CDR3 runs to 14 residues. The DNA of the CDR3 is TGCGCCAGCAGCCAAGATAAGGGAGGTTACGAGCAGTACTTC. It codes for CASSQDKGGYEQYF.

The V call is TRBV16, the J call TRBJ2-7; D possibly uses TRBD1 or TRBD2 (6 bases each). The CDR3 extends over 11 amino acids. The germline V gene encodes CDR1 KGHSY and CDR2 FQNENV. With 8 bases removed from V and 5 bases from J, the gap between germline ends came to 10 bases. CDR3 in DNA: TGTGCCAGCGCAAGGGGGGACGAGCAGTACTTC. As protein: CASARGDEQYF.

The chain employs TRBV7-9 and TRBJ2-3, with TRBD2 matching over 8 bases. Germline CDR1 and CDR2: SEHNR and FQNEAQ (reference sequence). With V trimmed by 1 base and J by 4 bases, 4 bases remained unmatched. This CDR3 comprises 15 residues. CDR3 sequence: CASSLVTGGADTQYF. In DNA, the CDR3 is TGTGCCAGCAGCTTAGTGACCGGGGGGGCAGATACGCAGTATTTT.

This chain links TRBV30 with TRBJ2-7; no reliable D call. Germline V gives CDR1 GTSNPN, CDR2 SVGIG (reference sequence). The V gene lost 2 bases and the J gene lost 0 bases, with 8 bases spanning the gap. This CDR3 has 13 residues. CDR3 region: CAWSQGFSYEQYF. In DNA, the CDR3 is TGTGCCTGGAGTCAAGGGTTCTCCTACGAGCAGTACTTC. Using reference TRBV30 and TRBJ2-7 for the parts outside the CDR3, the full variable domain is SQTIHQWPATLVQPVGSPLSLECTVEGTSNPNLYWYRQAAGRGLQLLFYSVGIGQISSEVPQNLSASRPQDRQFILSSKKLLLSDSGFYLCAWSQGFSYEQYFGPGTRLTVT.

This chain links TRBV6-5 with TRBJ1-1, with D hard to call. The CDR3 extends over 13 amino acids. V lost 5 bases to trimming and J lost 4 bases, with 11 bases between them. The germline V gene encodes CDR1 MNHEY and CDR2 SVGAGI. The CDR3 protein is CASSDFGSTEAFF. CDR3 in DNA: TGTGCCAGCAGTGACTTTGGGTCCACTGAAGCTTTCTTT.

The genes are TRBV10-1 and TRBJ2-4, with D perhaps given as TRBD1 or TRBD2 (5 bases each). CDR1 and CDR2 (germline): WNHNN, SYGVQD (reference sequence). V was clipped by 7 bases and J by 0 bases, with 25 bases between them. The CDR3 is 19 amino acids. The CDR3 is CASNSGTDLQELAKNIQYF. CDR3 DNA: TGCGCCAGCAACTCCGGGACGGACCTTCAGGAATTAGCCAAAAACATTCAGTACTTC.

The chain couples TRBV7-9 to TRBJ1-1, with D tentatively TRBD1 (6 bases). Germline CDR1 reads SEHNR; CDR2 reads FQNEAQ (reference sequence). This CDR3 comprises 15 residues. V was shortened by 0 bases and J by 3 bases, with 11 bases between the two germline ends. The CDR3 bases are TGTGCCAGCAGCTTAGCGGAGGGGGTACACACTGAAGCTTTCTTT. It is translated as CASSLAEGVHTEAFF.